The T cell receptor beta chain under discussion was sequenced for a study of T-cell reconstitution after alpha-beta-depleted transplantation in children. Study-level results: After transplant, high TCRbeta diversity at day 60 in some patients arose from surviving recipient T cells and thymic progenitors. Once a year had passed after transplant, T-cell counts and diversity came mostly from newly produced T cells.

Unique molecular identifiers were used to barcode this TCRbeta library. Each CDR3 protein gets one entry after TCRdb re-called the PCR reads with MiXCR. This sample has some 310,000 distinct CDR3 sequences, with over 20% found just once. For this clonotype: Antigen specificity is unknown.

The CDR3 loop spans 18 amino acids. CDR1 DFQATT and CDR2 SNEGSKA come from the germline V gene (reference sequence). After removal of 0 bases from V and 4 bases from J, the junction contained 10 bases not matched to a gene. Specimen: PBMCs, mostly from graft donor cells, collected 180 days after TCRalphabeta/CD19-depleted stem cell transplant. The origin of this receptor is a male patient aged 10-17 years who had a stem cell transplant for acute lymphoblastic leukemia, so the T cells may come from the graft donor. The chain combines TRBV20-1 with TRBJ2-3; 13 bases are shared with TRBD2. The CDR3 loop reads CSARDLWTSGSFADTQYF. The DNA for the CDR3 is TGCAGTGCTAGAGATCTCTGGACTAGCGGGAGTTTCGCAGATACGCAGTATTTT.